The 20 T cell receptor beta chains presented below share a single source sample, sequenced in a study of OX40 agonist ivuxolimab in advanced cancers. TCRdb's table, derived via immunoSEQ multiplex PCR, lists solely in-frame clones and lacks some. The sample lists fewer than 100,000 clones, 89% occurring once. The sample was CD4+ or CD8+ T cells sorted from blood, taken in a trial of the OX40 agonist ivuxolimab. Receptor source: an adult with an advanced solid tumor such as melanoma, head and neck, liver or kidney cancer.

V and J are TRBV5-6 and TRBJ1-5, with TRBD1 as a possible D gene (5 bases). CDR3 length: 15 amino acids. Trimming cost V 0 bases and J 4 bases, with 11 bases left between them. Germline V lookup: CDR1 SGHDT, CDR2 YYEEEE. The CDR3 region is CASSLEGRSNQPQHF. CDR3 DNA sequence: TGTGCCAGCAGCTTGGAGGGGCGTTCAAATCAGCCCCAGCATTTT.

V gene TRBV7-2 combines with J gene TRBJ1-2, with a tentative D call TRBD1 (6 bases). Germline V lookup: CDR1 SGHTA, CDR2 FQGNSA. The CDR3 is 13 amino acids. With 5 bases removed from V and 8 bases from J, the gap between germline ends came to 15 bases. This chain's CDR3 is CASSPAGVSGYTF. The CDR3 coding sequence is TGTGCCAGCAGCCCCGCAGGGGTAAGCGGCTACACCTTC.

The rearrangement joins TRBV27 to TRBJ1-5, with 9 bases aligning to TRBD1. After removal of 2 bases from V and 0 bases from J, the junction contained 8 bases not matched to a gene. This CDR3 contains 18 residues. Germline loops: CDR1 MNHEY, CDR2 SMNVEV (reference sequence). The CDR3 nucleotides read TGTGCCAGCAGTTTACTACCCGGGACAGGGTATAGCAATCAGCCCCAGCATTTT. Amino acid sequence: CASSLLPGTGYSNQPQHF.

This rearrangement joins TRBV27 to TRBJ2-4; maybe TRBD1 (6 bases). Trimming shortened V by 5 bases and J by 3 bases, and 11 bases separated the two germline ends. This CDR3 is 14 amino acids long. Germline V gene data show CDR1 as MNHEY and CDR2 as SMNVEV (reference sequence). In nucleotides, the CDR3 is TGTGCCAGCAGTACAGGACAGAGCAAAAACATTCAGTACTTC. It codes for CASSTGQSKNIQYF.

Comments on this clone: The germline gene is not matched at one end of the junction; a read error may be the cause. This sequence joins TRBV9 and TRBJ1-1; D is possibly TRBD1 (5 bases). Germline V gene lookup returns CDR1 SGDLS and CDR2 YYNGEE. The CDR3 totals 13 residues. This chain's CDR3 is CASSISRGLTVFF. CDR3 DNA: TGTGCCAGCAGCATAAGTAGGGGACTGACTGTATTTTTT.

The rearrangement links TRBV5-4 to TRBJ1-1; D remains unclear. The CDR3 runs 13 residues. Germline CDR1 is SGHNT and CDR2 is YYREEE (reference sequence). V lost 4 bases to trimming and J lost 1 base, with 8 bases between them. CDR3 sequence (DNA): TGTGCCAGCAGCACCCCCCAGAACACTGAAGCTTTCTTT. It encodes CASSTPQNTEAFF.

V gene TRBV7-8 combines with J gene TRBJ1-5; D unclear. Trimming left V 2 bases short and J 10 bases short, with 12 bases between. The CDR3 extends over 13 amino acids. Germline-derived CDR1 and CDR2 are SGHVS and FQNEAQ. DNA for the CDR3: TGTGCCAGCAGCTTACGTAATGAATATCCCCAGCATTTT. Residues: CASSLRNEYPQHF. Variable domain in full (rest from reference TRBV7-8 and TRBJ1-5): GAGVSQSPRYKVAKRGQDVALRCDPISGHVSLFWYQQALGQGPEFLTYFQNEAQLDKSGLPSDRFFAERPEGSVSTLKIQRTQQEDSAVYLCASSLRNEYPQHFGDGTRLSIL.

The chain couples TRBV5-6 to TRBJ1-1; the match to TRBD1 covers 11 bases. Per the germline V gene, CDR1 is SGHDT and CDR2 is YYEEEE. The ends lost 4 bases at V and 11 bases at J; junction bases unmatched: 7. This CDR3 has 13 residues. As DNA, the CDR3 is TGTGCCAGCAGCAGGGGGACAGGGGGGCGTGCTTTCTTT. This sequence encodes CASSRGTGGRAFF.

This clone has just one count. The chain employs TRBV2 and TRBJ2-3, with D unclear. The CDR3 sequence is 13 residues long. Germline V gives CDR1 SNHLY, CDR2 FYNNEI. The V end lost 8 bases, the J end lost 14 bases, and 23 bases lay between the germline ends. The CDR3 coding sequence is TGTGCCAGCGCCAGACGAGACACTTCCTTTTTGTATTTT. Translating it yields CASARRDTSFLYF.

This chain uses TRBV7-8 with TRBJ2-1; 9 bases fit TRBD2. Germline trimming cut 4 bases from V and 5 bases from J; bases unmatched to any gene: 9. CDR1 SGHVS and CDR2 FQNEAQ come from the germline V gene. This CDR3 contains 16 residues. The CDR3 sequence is CASSSTSGYYDNEQFF. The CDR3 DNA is TGTGCCAGCAGCTCGACTAGCGGCTACTACGACAATGAGCAGTTCTTC. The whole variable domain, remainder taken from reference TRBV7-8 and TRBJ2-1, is GAGVSQSPRYKVAKRGQDVALRCDPISGHVSLFWYQQALGQGPEFLTYFQNEAQLDKSGLPSDRFFAERPEGSVSTLKIQRTQQEDSAVYLCASSSTSGYYDNEQFFGPGTRLTVL.

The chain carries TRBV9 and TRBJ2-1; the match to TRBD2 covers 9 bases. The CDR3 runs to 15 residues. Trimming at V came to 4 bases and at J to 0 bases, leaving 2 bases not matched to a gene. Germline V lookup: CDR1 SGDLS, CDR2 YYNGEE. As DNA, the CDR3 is TGTGCCAGCAGCTTTAGCGGGAGCTCCTACAATGAGCAGTTCTTC. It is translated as CASSFSGSSYNEQFF.

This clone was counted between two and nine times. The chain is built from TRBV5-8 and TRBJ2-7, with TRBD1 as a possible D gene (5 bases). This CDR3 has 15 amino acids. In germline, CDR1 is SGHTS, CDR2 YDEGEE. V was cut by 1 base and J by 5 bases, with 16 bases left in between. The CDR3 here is CASSLLGEGSHEQYF. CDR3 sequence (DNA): TGTGCCAGCAGCTTGTTAGGGGAAGGATCTCACGAGCAGTACTTC. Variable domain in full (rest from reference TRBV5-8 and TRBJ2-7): EAGVTQSPTHLIKTRGQQATLRCSPISGHTSVYWYQQALGLGLQFLLWYDEGEERNRGNFPPRFSGRQFPNYSSELNVNALELEDSALYLCASSLLGEGSHEQYFGPGTRLTVT.

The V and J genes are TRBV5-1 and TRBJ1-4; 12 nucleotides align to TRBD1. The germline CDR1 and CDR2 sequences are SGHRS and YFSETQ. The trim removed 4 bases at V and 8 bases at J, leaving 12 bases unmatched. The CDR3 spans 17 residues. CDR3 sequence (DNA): TGCGCCAGCAGCAGAAGTCCGTGGGACAGGGGGCTGGAAAAACTGTTTTTT. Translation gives CASSRSPWDRGLEKLFF.

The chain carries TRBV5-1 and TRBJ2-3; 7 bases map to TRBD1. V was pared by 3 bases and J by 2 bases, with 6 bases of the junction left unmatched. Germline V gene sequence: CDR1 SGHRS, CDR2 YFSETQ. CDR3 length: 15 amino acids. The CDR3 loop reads CASSWGQLYTDTQYF. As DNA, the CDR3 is TGCGCCAGCAGCTGGGGACAGCTTTACACAGATACGCAGTATTTT. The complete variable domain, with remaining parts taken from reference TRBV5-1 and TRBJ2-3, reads KAGVTQTPRYLIKTRGQQVTLSCSPISGHRSVSWYQQTPGQGLQFLFEYFSETQRNKGNFPGRFSGRQFSNSRSEMNVSTLELGDSALYLCASSWGQLYTDTQYFGPGTRLTVL.

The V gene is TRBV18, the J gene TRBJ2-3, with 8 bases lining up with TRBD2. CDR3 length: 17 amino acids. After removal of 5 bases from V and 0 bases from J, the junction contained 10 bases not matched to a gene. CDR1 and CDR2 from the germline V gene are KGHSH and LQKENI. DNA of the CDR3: TGTGCCAGCTCATCAAACCAGCGGGGGTCTAGCACAGATACGCAGTATTTT. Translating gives CASSSNQRGSSTDTQYF. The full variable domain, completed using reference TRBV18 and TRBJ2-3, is NAGVMQNPRHLVRRRGQEARLRCSPMKGHSHVYWYRQLPEEGLKFMVYLQKENIIDESGMPKERFSAEFPKEGPSILRIQQVVRGDSAAYFCASSSNQRGSSTDTQYFGPGTRLTVL.

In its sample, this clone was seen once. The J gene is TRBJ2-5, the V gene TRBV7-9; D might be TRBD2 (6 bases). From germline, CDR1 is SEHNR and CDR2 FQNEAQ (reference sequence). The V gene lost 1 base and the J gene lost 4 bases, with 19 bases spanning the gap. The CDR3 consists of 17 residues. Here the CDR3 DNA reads TGTGCCAGCAGCTTAGGGATCGGGAGCTCCGGGGGAGAGACCCAGTACTTC. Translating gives CASSLGIGSSGGETQYF.

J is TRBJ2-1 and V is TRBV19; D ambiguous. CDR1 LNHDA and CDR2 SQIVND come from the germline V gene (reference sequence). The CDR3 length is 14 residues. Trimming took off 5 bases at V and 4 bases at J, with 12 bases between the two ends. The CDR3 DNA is TGTGCCAGTAGTTCGAGACTGATTTACAATGAGCAGTTCTTC. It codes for CASSSRLIYNEQFF.

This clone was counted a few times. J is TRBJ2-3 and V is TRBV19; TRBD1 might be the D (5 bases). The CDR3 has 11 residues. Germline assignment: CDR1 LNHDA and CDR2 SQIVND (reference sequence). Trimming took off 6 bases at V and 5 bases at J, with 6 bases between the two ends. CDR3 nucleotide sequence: TGTGCCAGTAGCCAGGGAGATACGCAGTATTTT. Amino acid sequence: CASSQGDTQYF.

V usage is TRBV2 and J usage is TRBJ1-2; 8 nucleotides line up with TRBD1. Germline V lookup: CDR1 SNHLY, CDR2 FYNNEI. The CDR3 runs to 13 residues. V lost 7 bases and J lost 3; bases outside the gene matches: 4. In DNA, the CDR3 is TGTGCCAGCATGGGACAGGACCACTATGGCTACACCTTC. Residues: CASMGQDHYGYTF.

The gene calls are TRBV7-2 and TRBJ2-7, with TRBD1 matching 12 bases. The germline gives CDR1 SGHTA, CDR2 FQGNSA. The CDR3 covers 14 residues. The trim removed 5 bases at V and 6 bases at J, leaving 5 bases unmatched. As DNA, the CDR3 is TGTGCCAGCAGCCCCCGGGACAGGGGGCGCGAGCAGTACTTC. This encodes CASSPRDRGREQYF.